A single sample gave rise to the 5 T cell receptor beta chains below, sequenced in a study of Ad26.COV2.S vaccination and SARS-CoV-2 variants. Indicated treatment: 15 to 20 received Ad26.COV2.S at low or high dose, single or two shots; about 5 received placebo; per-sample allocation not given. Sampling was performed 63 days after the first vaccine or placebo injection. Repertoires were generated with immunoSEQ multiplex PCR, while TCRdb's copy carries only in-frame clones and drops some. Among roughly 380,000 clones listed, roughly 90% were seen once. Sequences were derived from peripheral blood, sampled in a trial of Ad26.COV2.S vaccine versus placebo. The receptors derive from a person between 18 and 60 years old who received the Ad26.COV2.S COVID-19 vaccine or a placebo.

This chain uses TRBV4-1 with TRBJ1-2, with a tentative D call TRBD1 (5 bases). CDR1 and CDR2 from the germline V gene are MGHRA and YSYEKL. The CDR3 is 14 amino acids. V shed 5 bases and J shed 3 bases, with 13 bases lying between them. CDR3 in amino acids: CASSWQGRDYGYTF. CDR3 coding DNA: TGCGCCAGCAGCTGGCAGGGACGGGACTATGGCTACACCTTC.

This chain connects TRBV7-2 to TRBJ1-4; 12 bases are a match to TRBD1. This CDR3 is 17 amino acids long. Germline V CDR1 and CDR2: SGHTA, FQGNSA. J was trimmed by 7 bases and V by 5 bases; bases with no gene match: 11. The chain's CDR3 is CASSPRPGTGGVEKLFF. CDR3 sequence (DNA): TGTGCCAGCAGCCCCCGACCCGGGACAGGGGGCGTTGAAAAACTGTTTTTT.

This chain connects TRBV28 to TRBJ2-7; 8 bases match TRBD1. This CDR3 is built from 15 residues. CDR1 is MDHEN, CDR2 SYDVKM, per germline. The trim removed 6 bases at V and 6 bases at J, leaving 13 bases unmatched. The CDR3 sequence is CASSLIRGRTPEQYF. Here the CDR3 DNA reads TGTGCCAGCAGCCTAATCAGGGGGCGAACTCCCGAGCAGTACTTC.

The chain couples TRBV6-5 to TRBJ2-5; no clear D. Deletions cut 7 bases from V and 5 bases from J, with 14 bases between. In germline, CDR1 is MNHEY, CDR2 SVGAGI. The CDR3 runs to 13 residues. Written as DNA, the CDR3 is TGTGCCAGCACTTCGAGGAAATGGGAGACCCAGTACTTC. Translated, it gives CASTSRKWETQYF.

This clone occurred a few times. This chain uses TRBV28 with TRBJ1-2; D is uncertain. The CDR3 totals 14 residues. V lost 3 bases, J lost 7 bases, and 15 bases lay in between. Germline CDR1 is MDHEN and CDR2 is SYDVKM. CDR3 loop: CASSFYATAGGYTF. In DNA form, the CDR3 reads TGTGCCAGCAGTTTTTATGCCACCGCCGGTGGCTACACCTTC.